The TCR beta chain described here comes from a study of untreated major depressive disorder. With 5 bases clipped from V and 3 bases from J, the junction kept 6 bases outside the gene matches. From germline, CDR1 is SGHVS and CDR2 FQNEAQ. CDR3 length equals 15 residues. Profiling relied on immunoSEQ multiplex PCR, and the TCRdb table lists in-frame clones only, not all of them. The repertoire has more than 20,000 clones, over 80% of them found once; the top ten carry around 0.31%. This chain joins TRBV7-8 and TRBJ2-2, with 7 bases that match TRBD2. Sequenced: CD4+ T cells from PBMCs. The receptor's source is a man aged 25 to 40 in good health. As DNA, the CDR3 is TGTGCCAGCAGCCGGGGCGGGAGAGACACCGGGGAGCTGTTTTTT. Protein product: CASSRGGRDTGELFF.